These T cell receptor beta chains were read from a single sample in a study of blood T cell repertoires in COVID-19. Sequencing used immunoSEQ multiplex PCR; TCRdb keeps in-frame clones, though not all of them. Of about 110,000 clones detected, approximately 87% appear once; the ten largest clones hold 18%. Sequences were obtained from peripheral blood. The origin of the receptors is a woman aged 55-69 years with acute or convalescent COVID-19. CDR3s include the opening cysteine and the closing phenylalanine or tryptophan. The D gene is left open where the match is weak. A row's size may be missing; if present it is once, few, many or a size class.

D gene | J gene | clone size | V gene | CDR3 length | CDR3 DNA | CDR3 protein
NA | TRBJ2-2 | NA | TRBV7-3 | 16 | TGTGCCAGCAGCCCAGCCAGGGGGGTAAACACCGGGGAGCTGTTTTTT | CASSPARGVNTGELFF
NA | TRBJ2-1 | NA | TRBV4-2 | 15 | TGTGCCAGCAGCCAAGAGGTGACTATTCCCAATGAGCAGTTCTTC | CASSQEVTIPNEQFF
NA | TRBJ2-5 | NA | TRBV14 | 12 | TGTGCCAGCGCCGCCACCGGAGTGACCCAGTACTTC | CASAATGVTQYF
TRBD1 | TRBJ1-2 | NA | TRBV5-4 | 15 | TGTGCCAGCAGAACCCGGGACAGCTTGAACTATGGCTACACCTTC | CASRTRDSLNYGYTF
NA | TRBJ1-1 | few | TRBV24-1 | 13 | TGTGCCACCAGTGTTTCAGAATCCGCTGAAGCTTTCTTT | CATSVSESAEAFF
TRBD2 | TRBJ2-1 | NA | TRBV12-5 | 15 | TGTGCTAGTGGTTTAGGGGACTACTCCTACAATGAGCAGTTCTTC | CASGLGDYSYNEQFF
NA | TRBJ2-2 | NA | TRBV28 | 12 | TGTGCCAGCAGACGAGACACCGGGGAGCTGTTTTTT | CASRRDTGELFF
NA | TRBJ1-2 | NA | TRBV19 | 15 | TGTGCCAGTAGTAAGCCAGAGGGTCTTAGCTATGGCTACACCTTC | CASSKPEGLSYGYTF
TRBD1 | TRBJ1-6 | few | TRBV15 | 15 | TGTGCCACCAGCGGGACAGGGACTAATAATTCACCCCTCCACTTT | CATSGTGTNNSPLHF
NA | TRBJ1-5 | NA | TRBV27 | 15 | TGTGCCAGCAGGGACATTAATGGTTTTGCAGGGCCCCAGCATTTT | CASRDINGFAGPQHF
TRBD1 | TRBJ2-7 | NA | TRBV7-9 | 14 | TGTGCCAGCAGCCGGGGACAGCCCTCTTACGAGCAGTACTTC | CASSRGQPSYEQYF
NA | TRBJ1-2 | NA | TRBV7-9 | 14 | TGTGCCAGCAGCACAGGGATGGACAGCTATGGCTACACCTTC | CASSTGMDSYGYTF
NA | TRBJ1-1 | NA | TRBV19 | 12 | TGTGCCAGTAACTTCGTGAACACTGAAGCTTTCTTT | CASNFVNTEAFF
TRBD2 | TRBJ2-7 | NA | TRBV5-1 | 13 | TGCGCCAGCAGCGAGGGACTAGGATACGAGCAGTACTTC | CASSEGLGYEQYF